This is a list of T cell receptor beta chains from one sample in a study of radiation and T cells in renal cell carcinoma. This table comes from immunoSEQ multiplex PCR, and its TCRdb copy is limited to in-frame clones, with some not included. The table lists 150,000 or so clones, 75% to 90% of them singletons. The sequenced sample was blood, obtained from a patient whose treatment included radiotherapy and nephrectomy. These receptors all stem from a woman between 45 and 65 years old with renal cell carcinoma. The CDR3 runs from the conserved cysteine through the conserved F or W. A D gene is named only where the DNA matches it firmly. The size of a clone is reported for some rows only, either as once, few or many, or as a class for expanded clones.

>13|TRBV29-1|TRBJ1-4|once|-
CSAITGYGEKLFF
TGCAGCGCTATAACAGGATATGGTGAAAAACTGTTTTTT
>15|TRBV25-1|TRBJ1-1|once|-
CASSPTQNSNTEAFF
TGTGCCAGCAGCCCCACACAGAATTCGAACACTGAAGCTTTCTTT
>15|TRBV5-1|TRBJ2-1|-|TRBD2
CASSFGLAETGEQFF
TGCGCCAGCAGCTTCGGACTAGCGGAGACGGGGGAGCAGTTCTTC
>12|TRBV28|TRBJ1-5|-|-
CASSLLLLPQHF
TGTGCCAGCAGTTTACTCCTCCTGCCCCAGCATTTT
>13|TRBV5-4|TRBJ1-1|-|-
CASSFREGTEAFF
TGTGCCAGCAGCTTTCGGGAAGGGACTGAAGCTTTCTTT
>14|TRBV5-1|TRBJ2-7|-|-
CASSLVGAAYEQYF
TGCGCCAGCAGCTTGGTTGGGGCAGCCTACGAGCAGTACTTC
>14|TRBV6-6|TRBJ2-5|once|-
CASSPPGSRETQYF
TGTGCCAGCAGTCCCCCGGGATCTCGAGAGACCCAGTACTTC
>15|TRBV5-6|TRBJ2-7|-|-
CASSPGQMSSYEQYF
TGTGCCAGCAGCCCGGGACAAATGAGCTCCTACGAGCAGTACTTC
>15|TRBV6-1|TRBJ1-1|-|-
CANRPGTLMNTEAFF
TGTGCCAACCGTCCCGGGACACTGATGAACACTGAAGCTTTCTTT
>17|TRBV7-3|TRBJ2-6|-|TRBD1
CASSDRDRASGANVLTF
TGTGCCAGCAGCGACCGGGACAGGGCTTCTGGGGCCAACGTCCTGACTTTC
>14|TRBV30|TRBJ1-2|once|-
CAWSESGGVGGYTF
TGTGCCTGGAGTGAATCTGGGGGCGTTGGAGGCTACACCTTC
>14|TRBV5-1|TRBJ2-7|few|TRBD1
CASRGQGLTGEQYF
TGCGCCAGCAGAGGACAGGGCCTAACGGGAGAGCAGTACTTC
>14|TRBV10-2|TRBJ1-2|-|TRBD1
CASRLQGGNYGYTF
TGCGCCAGCAGGCTACAGGGGGGGAACTATGGCTACACCTTC
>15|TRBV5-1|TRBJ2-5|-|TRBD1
CASSPGTGGLGTQYF
TGCGCCAGCAGCCCAGGGACAGGTGGGCTGGGGACCCAGTACTTC
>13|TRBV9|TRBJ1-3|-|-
CASSAPSGNTIYF
TGTGCCAGCAGCGCCCCTTCTGGAAACACCATATATTTT
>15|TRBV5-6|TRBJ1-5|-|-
CASSLEHGLRQPQHF
TGTGCCAGCAGCTTGGAACACGGGCTTAGGCAGCCCCAGCATTTT
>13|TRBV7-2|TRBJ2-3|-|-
CASSLVLKDTQYF
TGTGCCAGCAGCTTAGTTCTGAAGGACACGCAGTATTTT
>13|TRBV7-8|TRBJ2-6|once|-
CASSLEMGSVLTF
TGTGCCAGCAGCTTAGAAATGGGGAGCGTCCTGACTTTC
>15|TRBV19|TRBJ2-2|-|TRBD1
CASNLGQFFTGELFF
TGTGCCAGTAACTTGGGACAGTTTTTCACCGGGGAGCTGTTTTTT
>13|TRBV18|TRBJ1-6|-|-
CASSPGGESPLHF
TGTGCCAGCTCACCAGGGGGTGAGTCACCCCTCCACTTT
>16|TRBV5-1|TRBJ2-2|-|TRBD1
CASSSEPGQGPGELFF
TGCGCCAGCAGCTCGGAACCGGGACAGGGACCCGGGGAGCTGTTTTTT
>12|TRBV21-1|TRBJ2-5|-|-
CASRGSEETQYF
TGTGCCAGCAGAGGATCAGAAGAGACCCAGTACTTC
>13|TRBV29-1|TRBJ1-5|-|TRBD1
CSARTGGTQPQHF
TGCAGCGCTCGGACAGGGGGTACTCAGCCCCAGCATTTT
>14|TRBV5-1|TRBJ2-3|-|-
CASSAGDTTDTQYF
TGCGCCAGCAGCGCGGGGGACACCACAGATACGCAGTATTTT
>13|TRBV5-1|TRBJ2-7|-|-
CASAVTGDYEQYF
TGCGCCAGCGCTGTCACAGGAGACTACGAGCAGTACTTC
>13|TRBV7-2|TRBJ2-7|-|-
CASSLGGPYEQYF
TGTGCCAGCAGCTTAGGGGGGCCTTACGAGCAGTACTTC
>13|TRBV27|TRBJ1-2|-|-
CASSWAENYGYTF
TGTGCCAGCAGTTGGGCAGAGAACTATGGCTACACCTTC
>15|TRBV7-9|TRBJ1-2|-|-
CASSRSPDSYYGYTF
TGTGCCAGCAGTCGATCTCCGGACAGCTACTATGGCTACACCTTC
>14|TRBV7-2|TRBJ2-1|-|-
CASSFGSSYNEQFF
TGTGCCAGCAGCTTCGGGAGCTCCTACAATGAGCAGTTCTTC
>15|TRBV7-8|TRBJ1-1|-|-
CASSLISSGSTEAFF
TGTGCCAGCAGCTTGATTTCCTCGGGGAGCACTGAAGCTTTCTTT
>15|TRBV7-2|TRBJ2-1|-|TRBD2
CASRNLGTKGNEQFF
TGTGCCAGCAGAAACCTAGGGACTAAGGGCAATGAGCAGTTCTTC
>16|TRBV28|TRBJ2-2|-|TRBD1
CASTLSGTGNTGELFF
TGTGCCAGCACCCTTTCCGGGACAGGGAACACCGGGGAGCTGTTTTTT